This T cell receptor (beta chain) was captured in a study of blood T cell repertoires in COVID-19. Turning to the study itself: The study drew acute and convalescent COVID-19 samples from the United States, Italy and Spain. PBMCs, B-cell-depleted T cells, or T cells were the source of the cDNA or gDNA that made up the material.

Between the trimmed V and J ends, which lost 7 bases and 1 base, there was a span of 10 bases. Germline CDR1 is MNHNY and CDR2 is SVGAGI (reference sequence). The CDR3 sequence is 13 residues long. Original methodology: Amplification with reference gene primers provided the estimates of nucleated cell counts. Method: immunoSEQ multiplex PCR; TCRdb's copy keeps in-frame clones and lacks some. V, J and clone size were drawn from that table, and D and trimming were deduced from the DNA. The sample yields 240,000 or so clones, roughly nine tenths seen once. This clonotype was obtained from a man aged 55 to 70 with acute or convalescent COVID-19. The sequenced sample was peripheral blood. V is TRBV6-6 and J is TRBJ1-1; D not certain. The CDR3 bases are TGTGCCAGCATCATCGACAAGAACACTGAAGCTTTCTTT. This sequence encodes CASIIDKNTEAFF.